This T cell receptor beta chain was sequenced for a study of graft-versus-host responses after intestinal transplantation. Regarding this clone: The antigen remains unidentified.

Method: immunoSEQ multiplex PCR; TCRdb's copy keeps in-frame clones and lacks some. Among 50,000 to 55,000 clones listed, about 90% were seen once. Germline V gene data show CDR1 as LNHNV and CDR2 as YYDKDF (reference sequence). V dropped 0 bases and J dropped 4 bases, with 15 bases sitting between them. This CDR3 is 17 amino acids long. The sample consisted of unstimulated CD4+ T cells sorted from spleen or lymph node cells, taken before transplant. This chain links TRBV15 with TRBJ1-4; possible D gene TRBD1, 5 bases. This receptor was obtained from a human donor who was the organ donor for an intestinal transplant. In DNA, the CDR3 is TGTGCCACCAGCAGAGATTATGAGACAGACCTTAATGAAAAACTGTTTTTT. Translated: CATSRDYETDLNEKLFF.